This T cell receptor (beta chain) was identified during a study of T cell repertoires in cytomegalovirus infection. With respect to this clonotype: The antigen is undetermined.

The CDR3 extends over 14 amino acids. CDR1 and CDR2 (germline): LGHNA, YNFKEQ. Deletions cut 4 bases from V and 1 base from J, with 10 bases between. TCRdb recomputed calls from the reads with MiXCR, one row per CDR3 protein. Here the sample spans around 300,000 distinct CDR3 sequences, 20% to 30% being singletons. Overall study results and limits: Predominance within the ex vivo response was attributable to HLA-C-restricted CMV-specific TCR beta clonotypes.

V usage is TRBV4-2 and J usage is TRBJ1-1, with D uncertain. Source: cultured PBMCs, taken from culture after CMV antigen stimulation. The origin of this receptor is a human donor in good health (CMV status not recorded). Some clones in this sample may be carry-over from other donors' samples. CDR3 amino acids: CASSRPTGNTEAFF. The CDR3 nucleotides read TGTGCCAGCAGCCGACCGACGGGGAACACTGAAGCTTTCTTT.